This is a list of T cell receptor beta chains from one sample in a study of blood T cell repertoires in COVID-19. The repertoire was sequenced with immunoSEQ multiplex PCR; TCRdb's copy has only in-frame clones and lacks some. The sample consists of approximately 82,000 clones, 83% of them appearing once. Sequencing was performed on peripheral blood. All receptors derive from a woman in her fifties or sixties with acute or convalescent COVID-19. The CDR3 runs from the conserved cysteine through the conserved F or W. The order of the fields is CDR3 DNA, CDR3 protein, J gene, V gene, D gene, CDR3 length, clone size. A D gene is named only where the DNA matches it firmly. Clone sizes are given selectively: once, few, many, or a class where the clone is expanded.

CDR3 DNA: TGTGCCAGCACCCTAGGGGGACCTAAGGATCCTGGCTACACCTTC; CDR3 protein: CASTLGGPKDPGYTF; J gene: TRBJ1-2; V gene: TRBV7-2; D gene: NA; CDR3 length: 15; clone size: NA
CDR3 DNA: TGTGCCAGCAGTCGACTAGCGATGGGCCAAGAGACCCAGTACTTC; CDR3 protein: CASSRLAMGQETQYF; J gene: TRBJ2-5; V gene: TRBV3-1/TRBV3-2; D gene: TRBD2; CDR3 length: 15; clone size: NA
CDR3 DNA: TGTGCCAGCAGCTTGGCCGGGCGGGGGAACTACGAGCAGTACTTC; CDR3 protein: CASSLAGRGNYEQYF; J gene: TRBJ2-7; V gene: TRBV5-4; D gene: TRBD2; CDR3 length: 15; clone size: NA
CDR3 DNA: TGCGCCAGCAGAAGGGAGACTGGAACGCAAGAGACCCAGTACTTC; CDR3 protein: CASRRETGTQETQYF; J gene: TRBJ2-5; V gene: TRBV5-1; D gene: NA; CDR3 length: 15; clone size: NA
CDR3 DNA: TGTGCCTGGAGTCCCCGCGCGAACACTGAAGCTTTCTTT; CDR3 protein: CAWSPRANTEAFF; J gene: TRBJ1-1; V gene: TRBV30; D gene: NA; CDR3 length: 13; clone size: NA
CDR3 DNA: TGTGCCAGCAGCGCAACCGCGGGCTCAGGCTACACCTTC; CDR3 protein: CASSATAGSGYTF; J gene: TRBJ1-2; V gene: TRBV7-9; D gene: NA; CDR3 length: 13; clone size: NA
CDR3 DNA: TGTGCCAGCAGACGTAGCGGGAGCTCCTACAATGAGCAGTTCTTC; CDR3 protein: CASRRSGSSYNEQFF; J gene: TRBJ2-1; V gene: TRBV7-9; D gene: TRBD2; CDR3 length: 15; clone size: NA
CDR3 DNA: TGTGCCAGCAGCTTGGGGGACAGGGCCACCGGGGAGCTGTTTTTT; CDR3 protein: CASSLGDRATGELFF; J gene: TRBJ2-2; V gene: TRBV5-6; D gene: TRBD1; CDR3 length: 15; clone size: NA
CDR3 DNA: TGTGCCTGGCAAGGACAGGGTACGGGCTACACCTTC; CDR3 protein: CAWQGQGTGYTF; J gene: TRBJ1-2; V gene: TRBV30; D gene: TRBD1; CDR3 length: 12; clone size: NA
CDR3 DNA: TGTGCCAGCAGCCAAGCGGGGGGCCCCCTCTACGAGCAGTACTTC; CDR3 protein: CASSQAGGPLYEQYF; J gene: TRBJ2-7; V gene: TRBV14; D gene: NA; CDR3 length: 15; clone size: NA
CDR3 DNA: TGTGCCAGCAGCCAACCTCCAGAAACTGAAGCTTTCTTT; CDR3 protein: CASSQPPETEAFF; J gene: TRBJ1-1; V gene: TRBV4-2; D gene: NA; CDR3 length: 13; clone size: NA
CDR3 DNA: TGTGCCAGCAGTGACTCGATAGACAGGGGCCCTCTGAGCTATGGCTACACCTTC; CDR3 protein: CASSDSIDRGPLSYGYTF; J gene: TRBJ1-2; V gene: TRBV6-4; D gene: TRBD1; CDR3 length: 18; clone size: NA
CDR3 DNA: TGCGCCAGCAGCCAAGATTATTGGGGAGGCAGGGAAGCGTTGGGCAATCAGCCCCAGCATTTT; CDR3 protein: CASSQDYWGGREALGNQPQHF; J gene: TRBJ1-5; V gene: TRBV4-3; D gene: NA; CDR3 length: 21; clone size: NA
CDR3 DNA: TGCGCCAGCAGCTTGTTCGGAGACCAAGAGACCCAGTACTTC; CDR3 protein: CASSLFGDQETQYF; J gene: TRBJ2-5; V gene: TRBV5-1; D gene: NA; CDR3 length: 14; clone size: NA
CDR3 DNA: TGTGCCAGCAGCCCCAGTCGGGACAGGGGGTTGAGGGCCGGGGAGCTGTTTTTT; CDR3 protein: CASSPSRDRGLRAGELFF; J gene: TRBJ2-2; V gene: TRBV5-6; D gene: TRBD1; CDR3 length: 18; clone size: NA
CDR3 DNA: TGTGCCAGCAGTCCAGGCGGGGAGACCCAGTACTTC; CDR3 protein: CASSPGGETQYF; J gene: TRBJ2-5; V gene: TRBV6-5; D gene: NA; CDR3 length: 12; clone size: NA
CDR3 DNA: TGCGCCAGCAGCTTGGGGGGGCTCGAGAACACTGAAGCTTTCTTT; CDR3 protein: CASSLGGLENTEAFF; J gene: TRBJ1-1; V gene: TRBV5-1; D gene: NA; CDR3 length: 15; clone size: few
CDR3 DNA: TGTGCCAGCAGCCTGACAGGCTCCCTCAACTATGGCTACACCTTC; CDR3 protein: CASSLTGSLNYGYTF; J gene: TRBJ1-2; V gene: TRBV7-9; D gene: NA; CDR3 length: 15; clone size: NA
CDR3 DNA: TGTGCCAGCAGACTACAGGCGGGGATGAACACTGAAGCTTTCTTT; CDR3 protein: CASRLQAGMNTEAFF; J gene: TRBJ1-1; V gene: TRBV3-1/TRBV3-2; D gene: NA; CDR3 length: 15; clone size: NA
CDR3 DNA: TGTGCCAGTAGTGAGTGGCAGGGACTAGAATTGGATACGCAGTATTTT; CDR3 protein: CASSEWQGLELDTQYF; J gene: TRBJ2-3; V gene: TRBV19; D gene: TRBD2; CDR3 length: 16; clone size: NA
CDR3 DNA: TGTGCCAGCAGTACCGGACTAGCAGTGGTGCAAGATACGCAGTATTTT; CDR3 protein: CASSTGLAVVQDTQYF; J gene: TRBJ2-3; V gene: TRBV6-6; D gene: TRBD2; CDR3 length: 16; clone size: NA
CDR3 DNA: TGCGCCAGCAGTCAATCGGTCAGAACAGGGGTAAACTATGGCTACACCTTC; CDR3 protein: CASSQSVRTGVNYGYTF; J gene: TRBJ1-2; V gene: TRBV23-1; D gene: TRBD1; CDR3 length: 17; clone size: few
CDR3 DNA: TGTGCCAGCAGCTTAGGAGGGACACAAGAGACCCAGTACTTC; CDR3 protein: CASSLGGTQETQYF; J gene: TRBJ2-5; V gene: TRBV11-3; D gene: NA; CDR3 length: 14; clone size: NA
CDR3 DNA: TGTGCCAGCAGCTTAGCCGGTGGTAACACTGAAGCTTTCTTT; CDR3 protein: CASSLAGGNTEAFF; J gene: TRBJ1-1; V gene: TRBV11-3; D gene: NA; CDR3 length: 14; clone size: NA
CDR3 DNA: TGTGCCAGCAGCCTAGGTAGACAGCTTGGTGAGACCCAGTACTTC; CDR3 protein: CASSLGRQLGETQYF; J gene: TRBJ2-5; V gene: TRBV7-6; D gene: NA; CDR3 length: 15; clone size: once
CDR3 DNA: TGCGCCAGCAGCCAAGTTCCGGGATCTGGGGCCAACGTCCTGACTTTC; CDR3 protein: CASSQVPGSGANVLTF; J gene: TRBJ2-6; V gene: TRBV4-3; D gene: NA; CDR3 length: 16; clone size: NA
CDR3 DNA: TGTGCCAGTAGTAGCGGGGGGCAGGTCTATGGCTACACCTTC; CDR3 protein: CASSSGGQVYGYTF; J gene: TRBJ1-2; V gene: TRBV19; D gene: NA; CDR3 length: 14; clone size: NA
CDR3 DNA: TGCGCCAGCAGTCCTAGCGGGGGTGGAGATACGCAGTATTTT; CDR3 protein: CASSPSGGGDTQYF; J gene: TRBJ2-3; V gene: TRBV5-1; D gene: TRBD2; CDR3 length: 14; clone size: NA
CDR3 DNA: TGTGCCAGCAGTCTAGGGACAGGGAACGAAAAACTGTTTTTT; CDR3 protein: CASSLGTGNEKLFF; J gene: TRBJ1-4; V gene: TRBV27; D gene: TRBD1; CDR3 length: 14; clone size: once